The rows below give T cell receptor beta chains drawn from one sample of a study of tumor-infiltrating lymphocytes in primary liver carcinoma. TCRdb re-analysed the multiplex PCR reads in MiXCR, keeping a single row per CDR3 protein. This table holds 90,000 to 150,000 distinct CDR3 sequences, roughly 69% found once. The specimen was liver tumor tissue from sampling region 1. Receptors originate from a woman aged 55 to 70 with primary liver carcinoma and hepatitis B virus infection. The CDR3 runs from the conserved cysteine through the conserved F or W. The D gene is left open where the match is weak. Size is omitted from some rows. Given values are once, few, many or a class for expanded clones.

v_gene,abundance,d_gene,j_gene,CDR3nt,CDR3aa
TRBV11-2,-,-,TRBJ2-2,TGTGCCATCAGCTCGAGGGGGAACACCGGGGGGCTGTTTTTT,CAISSRGNTGGLFF
TRBV11-2,-,-,TRBJ2-3,TGTGGCAGCAGCCAAAACGCAGGGAAAGCAGATACGCAGTATTTT,CGSSQNAGKADTQYF
TRBV11-2,-,-,TRBJ2-1,TGTGCCAGCAGCCCATTAAATGAGCAGTCCTTC,CASSPLNEQSF
TRBV7-8,-,-,TRBJ2-7,TGTGCCAGCAGCCTATGGGGGCCGAACTCCTACGAGCAGTACTTC,CASSLWGPNSYEQYF
TRBV11-2,few,TRBD2,TRBJ2-7,TGTGCCAGCAGCCCTGGGACTAGCGTCTACGGGCAGTACTTC,CASSPGTSVYGQYF
TRBV29-1,many,-,TRBJ2-3,TGCAGCGTTGCGGGGTCAGGATGGGGCACAGATACGCAGTATTTT,CSVAGSGWGTDTQYF
TRBV11-2,-,-,TRBJ2-7,TGTGCCAGCAGCCCCCAGAGGTCTAGCTCCTACGAGCAGTATTTC,CASSPQRSSSYEQYF
TRBV20-1,-,TRBD1,TRBJ2-7,TGCAGTGCTAGAAGACCGGGACAGGGGGTCTCCTACGAGCAGTACTTC,CSARRPGQGVSYEQYF
TRBV7-9,once,TRBD2,TRBJ2-3,TGTGCCAGCAGCTTAGCCCGTATTGGCGGGAGGACAGATACGCAGTATTTT,CASSLARIGGRTDTQYF
TRBV11-2,-,TRBD2,TRBJ2-1,TGTGCCAACAGCATAATAGCGGGACCCAACTACAATGAGCAGTTCTTC,CANSIIAGPNYNEQFF
TRBV6-1,many,-,TRBJ1-3,TGTGCCAGCAGTGTGGGGGGCAGCTCTGGAAACACCATATATTTT,CASSVGGSSGNTIYF
TRBV28,-,-,TRBJ1-2,TGTGCCAGCAGTTTATTTGGGGTAGACTATGGCTACACCTTC,CASSLFGVDYGYTF
TRBV12-3/TRBV12-4,many,-,TRBJ2-2,TGTGCCAGCAGTTTATATTTGGCGGGGCTGAACACCGGGGAGCTGTTTTTT,CASSLYLAGLNTGELFF
TRBV28,-,-,TRBJ1-3,TGTGCCAGCAACAACAGGAGGCTTGCTGGAAACACCATATATTTT,CASNNRRLAGNTIYF
TRBV11-2,-,-,TRBJ2-2,TGTGCCAGCAGCTCCGAATTCTGGGAGCCGTTTTTT,CASSSEFWEPFF
TRBV29-1,many,-,TRBJ1-1,TGCAGCGGGGGGGGTATGGGGGACACTGAAGCTTTCTTT,CSGGGMGDTEAFF
TRBV5-1,many,-,TRBJ2-3,TGCGCCAGCAGCCGTTCCACGGAACCCGCACATACGCAGTATTTT,CASSRSTEPAHTQYF
TRBV11-2,-,-,TRBJ2-7,TGTGCCAGCAGCGGCGCTGTGGGGCAGGAGGCCGAGCAGTACTTT,CASSGAVGQEAEQYF
TRBV5-1,-,-,TRBJ2-1,TGCGCCAGCATGGGCCCTGCAGGGTTCGATGAGCAGTTCTTC,CASMGPAGFDEQFF
TRBV28,-,TRBD1,TRBJ1-5,TGTGCCAGCACCGGGACAGGGGGATACAATCAGCCCCAGCATTTT,CASTGTGGYNQPQHF
TRBV28,-,-,TRBJ2-1,TGTGCCAGCAGTTCATCAGCGGTGAGCTCCTACAATGAGCAGTTCTTC,CASSSSAVSSYNEQFF
TRBV12-3/TRBV12-4,many,-,TRBJ2-3,TGTGCCAGCAGTTTTTCTCCAAACAGGGAGGTGGGCACAGATACGCAGTATTTT,CASSFSPNREVGTDTQYF
TRBV4-1,many,TRBD2,TRBJ2-1,TGCGCCAGCAGCCAAGGTGGCGGGGGTCCCTACAATGAGCAGTTCTTC,CASSQGGGGPYNEQFF
TRBV11-1,-,-,TRBJ2-2,TGTACCAGCAGCCCCAGGGCGGACACCGGAGAGCTGTTTTTT,CTSSPRADTGELFF
TRBV12-3/TRBV12-4,many,TRBD2,TRBJ2-5,TGTGCCAGCAGTCCCGGACTAGCGGGAGGGACTCAAGAGACCCAGTACTTC,CASSPGLAGGTQETQYF
TRBV11-2,many,-,TRBJ1-4,TGTGCCAGCAGCTTAGAACCAGGGGCGCCTGGAAAACTGTTTTTT,CASSLEPGAPGKLFF
TRBV11-2,-,-,TRBJ1-1,TGTGCCAGCAGCTTAGGTCCAGGGGCAGGAACCGAAGCTTTCTTT,CASSLGPGAGTEAFF
TRBV7-9,-,TRBD2,TRBJ2-5,TGTGCCTGCAGCCGACTAGCTAGTACCGCAGAGACCCAGTACTTC,CACSRLASTAETQYF
TRBV5-1,-,-,TRBJ1-2,TGCGCCAGCAGCTTGGGCGGTCCGGGCTACACCTTC,CASSLGGPGYTF
TRBV5-1,few,-,TRBJ2-3,TGCGCCAGCGCACTTGCAAGTTTTGGGAGCACAGATACGCAGTATTTT,CASALASFGSTDTQYF
TRBV11-2,-,TRBD1,TRBJ2-2,TGTGCCAGCAGCCCTGGGGGACAGGGGACCGCACACACCGGGGAGCTATTTTTT,CASSPGGQGTAHTGELFF
TRBV6-5,many,-,TRBJ1-1,TGTGCCAGCAGTCGCCTTACCAGACAAGGCACAGCTTTCTTT,CASSRLTRQGTAFF
TRBV20-1,few,TRBD1,TRBJ2-1,TGCAGTACGTTCCCGACAGGGAAGAATGAGCAGTTCTTC,CSTFPTGKNEQFF
TRBV6-5,-,TRBD2,TRBJ2-7,TGTGTCAGCAGATCGACTAGCGGGAGCTCCTACGAACAGTACTTC,CVSRSTSGSSYEQYF
TRBV11-1,-,-,TRBJ2-2,TGTGCCGGCAGCCGAGGTCTGGGGGGGGAGCTGTTTTTT,CAGSRGLGGELFF
TRBV28,-,TRBD1,TRBJ1-6,TGTGCCAGCAGTTCCCACCCGGGACAGGGGGAGAATTCACCCCTCCACTTT,CASSSHPGQGENSPLHF
TRBV4-1,many,TRBD1,TRBJ2-5,TGCGCCAGCAGCCAAGATCCAGGGGGCGCGGAGACCCAGTACTTC,CASSQDPGGAETQYF
TRBV12-3/TRBV12-4,few,TRBD1,TRBJ1-6,TGTGTCAGCAGTTTGCTGACAGGGGATAATTCACCCCTCCACTTT,CVSSLLTGDNSPLHF
TRBV29-1,many,TRBD2,TRBJ2-5,TGCAGCGTTGAAGATCTGACTAGCGGGAGGTCCCCGAAACAAGAGACCCAGTACTTC,CSVEDLTSGRSPKQETQYF
TRBV12-3/TRBV12-4,few,-,TRBJ1-1,TGTGCCAGCAGTTTAGCGGCAACCGGATTTCGTGCTGAAGCTTTATTT,CASSLAATGFRAEALF
TRBV5-1,few,TRBD1,TRBJ2-2,TGCGCCAGCAGCTGGACAGGGAACGTTGATAGCGCCGGGGAGCTGTTTTTT,CASSWTGNVDSAGELFF